Each of the 31 T cell receptor delta chains below was sequenced from the same sample in a study of Vδ1+ human thymocytes. Broader study findings: Thymic TRG and TRD repertoires appeared highly polyclonal.

The template was reverse-transcribed extracted RNA. Pooled V-gene forward primers with one constant-region reverse primer generated the CDR3 amplicons by multiplex PCR. TCRdb re-called clones from the multiplex PCR reads using CATT. The sample yields some 23,000 delta-chain clones, about 31% seen once. These receptors' targets are unknown. Material for sequencing was Vdelta1+ gamma-delta thymocytes from the thymus. The subset denotes: FACS-sorted CD3+ TCRalphabeta- TCRVdelta1+ TCRVdelta2- thymocytes. All receptors derive from a boy less than two years old who had congenital heart surgery.

This clone has more than one count but fewer than ten. The rearrangement uses TRDV1 and TRDJ1, with D possibly matching TRDD3 (6 bases). CDR3 length equals 19 residues. V lost 3 bases to trimming and J lost 0 bases, with 23 bases between them. Germline CDR1 reads TSWWSYY; CDR2 reads QGS. The CDR3 nucleotides read TGTGCTCTTGGGGAGAATCCCTTTTCTGGGGAACCGTACACCGATAAACTCATCTTT. This sequence encodes CALGENPFSGEPYTDKLIF.

Comment on this clone: One base away lies a much larger clone, so this may be a sequencing read error. This CDR3 is also generated by other DNA sequences in the sample. This chain links TRDV1 with TRDJ1; TRDD3 might be the D (5 bases). V gave up 8 bases and J gave up 0 bases, with 16 bases separating them. CDR3 length: 15 residues. CDR1 is TSWWSYY and CDR2 is QGS in the germline V gene. The CDR3 is CALYGDTWYTDKLIF. The CDR3 DNA reads TGTGCTCTTTATGGAGATACTTGGTACACCGATAAACTCATCTTT.

This clone showed up just a few times. V usage is TRDV1 and J usage is TRDJ1; 12 nucleotides align to TRDD3. The CDR3 totals 21 residues. Germline assignment: CDR1 TSWWSYY and CDR2 QGS. Germline trimming cut 5 bases from V and 0 bases from J; bases unmatched to any gene: 19. CDR3 DNA: TGTGCTCTTGGGCCCCGCTGGGCCACTGGGGGATACCGAGAGTACACCGATAAACTCATCTTT. Encoded protein: CALGPRWATGGYREYTDKLIF.

A remark on this clone: Possible read error: a much larger clone is one base away. The chain couples TRDV1 to TRDJ1; TRDD2 or TRDD3 may be the D gene (9 bases each). Germline V lookup: CDR1 TSWWSYY, CDR2 QGS. Between the trimmed V and J ends, which lost 3 bases and 9 bases, there was a span of 29 bases. This CDR3 has 18 residues. The CDR3: CALGDPPSYEGDTRQLIF. In DNA, the CDR3 is TGTGCTCTTGGGGACCCCCCTTCCTACGAAGGGGATACGCGGCAACTCATCTTT.

This chain links TRDV1 with TRDJ1; D may correspond to TRDD2 or TRDD3 (6 bases each). Germline V gene data show CDR1 as TSWWSYY and CDR2 as QGS. This CDR3 contains 22 residues. V shed 4 bases and J shed 0 bases, with 33 bases lying between them. The CDR3 region has the DNA TGTGCTCTTGGGGGGGCCTTCCCCTGCCCCGGGGGACCCGGGAGGTACACCGATAAACTCATCTTT. It is translated as CALGGAFPCPGGPGRYTDKLIF.

The sample holds a few counts of this clone. The V gene is TRDV1, the J gene TRDJ1, with 10 bases fitting TRDD3. The V gene's germline CDR1 is TSWWSYY and CDR2 QGS. The CDR3 runs 20 residues. With 0 bases clipped from V and 3 bases from J, the junction kept 16 bases outside the gene matches. The CDR3 is CALGELSVELGGYEADKLIF. The CDR3 bases are TGTGCTCTTGGGGAACTTTCAGTCGAACTAGGGGGATACGAAGCCGATAAACTCATCTTT.

This clone was seen a few times. Germline and junction disagree at one end, which may indicate a read error. The rearrangement links TRDV1 to TRDJ1; D not resolved. The germline V gene has CDR1 TSWWSYY and CDR2 QGS. The CDR3 totals 11 residues. The CDR3 reads CALTRGDKPIF. The DNA for the CDR3 is TGTGCTCTAACACGGGGCGATAAACCCATCTTT.

J is TRDJ1 and V is TRDV1; tentative D call: TRDD3 (6 bases). The CDR3 loop spans 21 amino acids. CDR1 and CDR2 from the germline V gene are TSWWSYY and QGS. V lost 2 bases, J lost 0 bases, and 28 bases lay in between. In nucleotides, the CDR3 is TGTGCTCTTGGGGAAGGTTCTTTCCCCCGGGGGAGGAAACCACACACCGATAAACTCATCTTT. Translated, it gives CALGEGSFPRGRKPHTDKLIF.

As regards this clone: Other DNA sequences in the sample encode the same CDR3. V gene TRDV1 combines with J gene TRDJ2; no clear D. Germline values: CDR1 TSWWSYY, CDR2 QGS. Trimming cost V 2 bases and J 7 bases, with 5 bases left between them. The CDR3 totals 12 residues. CDR3 region: CALGEIGAQLFF. The CDR3 DNA reads as TGTGCTCTTGGGGAAATAGGAGCACAACTCTTCTTT.

By share of the sample, this clone is medium-sized (0.01 to 0.1%). The same CDR3 also results from other DNA sequences found in this sample. The chain combines TRDV1 with TRDJ1, with a weak D call TRDD2 (7 bases). The V end lost 1 base, the J end lost 1 base, and 25 bases lay between the germline ends. The length of the CDR3 is 20 residues. CDR1 TSWWSYY and CDR2 QGS come from the germline V gene. CDR3 residues: CALGEPFLVGTGLRTDKLIF. The CDR3 DNA reads TGTGCTCTTGGGGAACCCTTCCTGGTGGGGACTGGGTTGCGCACCGATAAACTCATCTTT.

The count of this clone is one. Since a much larger clone is just one base distant, this may be a read error. Other nucleotide sequences in the sample specify the same CDR3. This rearrangement joins TRDV1 to TRDJ1; D unresolved. Germline V CDR1 and CDR2: TSWWSYY, QGS. V was pared by 5 bases and J by 4 bases, with 23 bases between. This CDR3 region has 17 residues. CDR3 sequence: CALGISTRVDFGDKLIF. CDR3 nucleotides: TGTGCTCTTGGGATCAGCACCCGTGTGGATTTTGGCGATAAACTCATCTTT.

This clone was recorded at least ten times. Other nucleotide sequences from this sample produce the same CDR3. The chain couples TRDV1 to TRDJ1; D might be TRDD3 (6 bases). Trimming cost V 1 base and J 3 bases, with 18 bases left between them. The CDR3 spans 17 residues. The germline gives CDR1 TSWWSYY, CDR2 QGS. For the CDR3, the DNA is TGTGCTCTTGGGGAACCGGAGGGGGGGAATCTCCCCGATAAACTCATCTTT. It yields the protein CALGEPEGGNLPDKLIF.

The chain joins TRDV1 to TRDJ1; TRDD3 matches 11 bases. The junction had 12 bases not matched to a gene; V was cut back by 5 bases and J by 4 bases. The CDR3 contains 17 residues. The germline CDR1 and CDR2 sequences are TSWWSYY and QGS. DNA for the CDR3: TGTGCTCTTGGGAAGCCTTCGCCAACTGGGGGATACGATAAACTCATCTTT. Its translation: CALGKPSPTGGYDKLIF.

As regards this clone: A clone one base away is much larger, so this may be a read error. The genes are TRDV2 and TRDJ1; 10 bases align to TRDD3. CDR3 length: 17 residues. V dropped 5 bases and J dropped 3; count of bases not matched to a gene: 14. Per germline, CDR1 GEAIGNYY and CDR2 EKD. The CDR3 loop reads CACALTGGFECADKLIF. In DNA, the CDR3 is TGTGCCTGTGCCCTTACTGGGGGATTCGAATGTGCCGATAAACTCATCTTT.

This clone was counted a few times. The V and J genes are TRDV1 and TRDJ1; 7 bases align to TRDD2. The V gene end was trimmed by 4 bases and the J gene end by 0 bases; junction bases not matched to a gene: 20. Germline loops: CDR1 TSWWSYY, CDR2 QGS. The CDR3 is 20 amino acids. Here the CDR3 reads CALGGVNSYPRLSYTDKLIF. The DNA for the CDR3 is TGTGCTCTTGGGGGAGTAAATTCCTACCCGAGACTGTCGTACACCGATAAACTCATCTTT.

This sequence joins TRDV1 and TRDJ1; unclear D gene. The germline V and J ends were trimmed by 4 bases and 4 bases, with 34 bases remaining between them. Per germline, CDR1 TSWWSYY and CDR2 QGS. The CDR3 sequence is 21 residues long. CDR3 DNA: TGTGCTCTTGGGGGAAGGTCCGCCGGACGTGAGAGTGAAGAGTTTGACGATAAACTCATCTTT. This codes for CALGGRSAGRESEEFDDKLIF.

This clone was counted once. Sequence at one end of the junction differs from germline and may be a read error. This chain links TRDV1 with TRDJ1; 9 bases fit TRDD3. This CDR3 contains 20 residues. Per germline, CDR1 TSWWSYY and CDR2 QGS. In DNA, the CDR3 is TGTGCTCTTGGGGAACTCGGCTCCTACGGGGATACGGAGTACACCGGTAAACTCATCTTT. It encodes CALGELGSYGDTEYTGKLIF.

As concerns this clone: This may arise from a read error, as a much more abundant clone is one base away. Other nucleotide sequences from this sample produce the same CDR3. The chain combines TRDV1 with TRDJ1; 8 nucleotides match TRDD3. The CDR3 totals 18 residues. Germline V gene sequence: CDR1 TSWWSYY, CDR2 QGS. CDR3 sequence: CALAYRAGDTWYTDKLIF. Written as DNA, the CDR3 is TGCGCTCTTGCCTATAGGGCCGGGGATACTTGGTACACCGATAAACTCATCTTT.

This clone is termed medium-sized. This chain uses TRDV1 with TRDJ1; TRDD2 might be the D (5 bases). The CDR3 has 16 residues. Trimming took off 0 bases at V and 3 bases at J, with 14 bases between the two ends. The V gene's germline CDR1 is TSWWSYY and CDR2 QGS. CDR3 bases: TGTGCTCTTGGGGAACTAACTCCTTCGCAGGCCGATAAACTCATCTTT. Translated, it gives CALGELTPSQADKLIF.

The chain is built from TRDV1 and TRDJ1, with D hard to call. Trimming took 5 bases from V and 2 from J, leaving 27 bases between them. The CDR3 loop spans 19 amino acids. Germline V CDR1 and CDR2: TSWWSYY, QGS. The CDR3 protein is CALGSDGVLASRLTDKLIF. In DNA form, the CDR3 reads TGTGCTCTTGGGTCCGACGGGGTACTAGCCTCTCGATTAACCGATAAACTCATCTTT.

Regarding this clone: It may be a read error: a sequence one base away is much more abundant. The chain recombines TRDV1 with TRDJ1; D remains unclear. This CDR3 is 15 amino acids long. The ends were cut back, 4 bases at V and 0 bases at J, with 12 bases in the middle. Germline V gene sequence: CDR1 TSWWSYY, CDR2 QGS. For the CDR3, the DNA is TGTGCTCTTGGGGGACAAGTGTGTTACACCGATAAACTCATCTTT. Translated, it gives CALGGQVCYTDKLIF.

Only a few counts were recorded for this clone. V is TRDV1 and J is TRDJ1, with D possibly TRDD3 on 6 matching bases. Germline V gene lookup returns CDR1 TSWWSYY and CDR2 QGS. The V gene lost 2 bases and the J gene lost 0 bases, with 19 bases spanning the gap. The CDR3 is 18 amino acids. CDR3 loop: CALGELEGIIGYTDKLIF. CDR3 nucleotides: TGTGCTCTTGGGGAATTAGAGGGGATCATCGGGTACACCGATAAACTCATCTTT.

There are a few counts of this clone. The chain uses TRDV1 and TRDJ1; the match to TRDD3 covers 7 bases. V trimming: 2 bases; J trimming: 0 bases; junction bases outside the gene matches: 33. Germline loops: CDR1 TSWWSYY, CDR2 QGS. This CDR3 is 25 amino acids long. CDR3 in DNA: TGTGCTCTTGGGGAAGATTTCGAGGCCCTCCGTACTGGGGAAGGACCCCAGGGACACACCGATAAACTCATCTTT. It codes for CALGEDFEALRTGEGPQGHTDKLIF.

This clone was counted between two and nine times. The rearrangement links TRDV1 to TRDJ1; 13 nucleotides align to TRDD3. Germline CDR1 is TSWWSYY and CDR2 is QGS. The CDR3 contains 26 residues. The V and J ends lost 4 bases and 8 bases, in that order; junction bases with no gene match: 40. CDR3 region: CALGVWAFLRPPTGERTGGYGLKLIF. The DNA for the CDR3 is TGTGCTCTTGGGGTATGGGCCTTCCTACGGCCTCCGACGGGGGAACGTACTGGGGGATACGGGCTAAAACTCATCTTT.

Notes on this clone: This probably arose from a read error, given a far larger clone one base away. The V gene is TRDV2, the J gene TRDJ2, with D perhaps matching TRDD2 (6 bases). Germline assignment: CDR1 GEAIGNYY and CDR2 EKD. The CDR3 length is 19 residues. The CDR3: CACDPTYLPRPHLTAQPFF. In DNA, the CDR3 is TGTGCCTGTGACCCTACTTACCTTCCCCGACCCCATTTGACAGCACAACCCTTCTTT.

This clone occurred a few times. V gene TRDV1 combines with J gene TRDJ1, with 7 bases aligning to TRDD3. This CDR3 has 16 amino acids. Looked up from germline, CDR1 is TSWWSYY and CDR2 is QGS. Losses at the gene ends were 4 bases for V and 0 bases for J; bases not matched to a gene: 8. CDR3 in DNA: TGTGCTCTTGGGGTGGGGGGATCCCCGTACACCGATAAACTCATCTTT. Translation: CALGVGGSPYTDKLIF.

This clone was seen only a few times. This chain joins TRDV1 and TRDJ1; 13 bases align to TRDD3. The CDR3 loop spans 25 amino acids. CDR1 and CDR2 from the germline V gene are TSWWSYY and QGS. With V trimmed by 5 bases and J by 1 base, 31 bases remained unmatched. The CDR3 here is CALGTHGGNTGGYAGRYHFTDKLIF. The DNA of the CDR3 is TGTGCTCTTGGGACCCATGGAGGTAACACTGGGGGATACGCGGGACGATACCATTTCACCGATAAACTCATCTTT.

This chain connects TRDV1 to TRDJ1; 9 positions agree with TRDD3. Germline V CDR1 and CDR2: TSWWSYY, QGS. Losses at the gene ends were 0 bases for V and 3 bases for J; bases not matched to a gene: 29. This CDR3 has 24 amino acids. CDR3 in amino acids: CALGELSVGAGPSPRGILPDKLIF. The CDR3, as DNA: TGTGCTCTTGGGGAACTTTCGGTCGGTGCAGGGCCTTCCCCACGGGGGATACTCCCCGATAAACTCATCTTT.

This clone showed up just a few times. At the DNA level, this CDR3 is encoded by other sequences in the same sample as well. The rearrangement uses TRDV1 and TRDJ1, with TRDD2 identical over 9 bases. The CDR3 is 23 residues long. With 4 bases clipped from V and 3 bases from J, the junction kept 30 bases outside the gene matches. Germline V gene data show CDR1 as TSWWSYY and CDR2 as QGS. Written as DNA, the CDR3 is TGTGCTCTTGGGGCCCCTCCTTATTCCTTCCTACGTTTCAGTTATGCGACTCCCGATAAACTCATCTTT. Translation gives CALGAPPYSFLRFSYATPDKLIF.

The chain recombines TRDV1 with TRDJ1; 13 bases are a match to TRDD3. Germline trimming cut 4 bases from V and 4 bases from J; bases unmatched to any gene: 15. This CDR3 has 19 residues. Germline assignment: CDR1 TSWWSYY and CDR2 QGS. The CDR3 sequence is CALGARHMVLGDTSDKLIF. The CDR3 DNA reads as TGTGCTCTTGGGGCCCGCCACATGGTACTGGGGGATACGAGCGATAAACTCATCTTT.

On this clone itself: The junction differs from germline at one of its ends, possibly a read error. The J gene is TRDJ1, the V gene TRDV1, with D possibly being TRDD3 (5 bases). Per the germline V gene, CDR1 is TSWWSYY and CDR2 is QGS. There are 18 residues in the CDR3. CDR3 loop: CALGEPPPGYHRTDKLIF. In DNA, the CDR3 is TGCGCTCTTGGGGAACCCCCCCCCGGGTACCATAGGACCGATAAACTCATCTTT.